This T cell receptor (beta chain) was observed in a study of T-cell reconstitution after alpha-beta-depleted transplantation in children. This clonotype was picked up a small number of times. Its antigen remains unknown. V dropped 5 bases and J dropped 8; count of bases not matched to a gene: 15. The germline CDR1 and CDR2 sequences are SGHRS and YFSETQ. The CDR3 contains 16 residues. It was with unique molecular identifiers that the TCRbeta library was prepared. MiXCR, applied by TCRdb to the PCR reads, yields one record per CDR3 protein. Of about 600,000 distinct CDR3 sequences listed, roughly 13% are singletons. Study observations and caveats: Some patients' high day-60 TCRbeta diversity was traced to surviving recipient T cells and thymic progenitors.

This sequence joins TRBV5-1 and TRBJ2-1; TRBD2 matches 8 bases. This sequence was found in a male patient younger than 18 who had a stem cell transplant for acute myeloid leukemia, so the T cells may come from the graft donor. Sequencing was performed on PBMCs, mostly from graft donor cells, taken 360 days after TCRalphabeta/CD19-depleted stem cell transplant. CDR3 protein: CASSVRTSPLRDEQFF. The CDR3 nucleotides read TGCGCCAGCAGTGTCAGGACTAGCCCACTTAGGGATGAGCAGTTCTTC.